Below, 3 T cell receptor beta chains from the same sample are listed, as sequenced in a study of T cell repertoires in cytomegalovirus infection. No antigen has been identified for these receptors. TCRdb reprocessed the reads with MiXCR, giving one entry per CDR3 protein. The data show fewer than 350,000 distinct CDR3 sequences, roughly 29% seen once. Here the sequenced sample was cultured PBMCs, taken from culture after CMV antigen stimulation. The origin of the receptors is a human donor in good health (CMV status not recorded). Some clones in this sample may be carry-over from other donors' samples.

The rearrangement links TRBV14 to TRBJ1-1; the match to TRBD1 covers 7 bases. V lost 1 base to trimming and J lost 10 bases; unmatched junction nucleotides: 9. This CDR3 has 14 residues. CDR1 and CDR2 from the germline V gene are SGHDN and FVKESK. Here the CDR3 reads CASSQGTGLIGAFF. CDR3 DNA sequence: TGTGCCAGCAGCCAAGGGACAGGATTGATTGGAGCTTTCTTT.

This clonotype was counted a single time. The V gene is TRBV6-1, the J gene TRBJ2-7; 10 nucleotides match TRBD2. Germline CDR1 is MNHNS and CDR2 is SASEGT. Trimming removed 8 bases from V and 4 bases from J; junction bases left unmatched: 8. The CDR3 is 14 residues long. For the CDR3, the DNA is TGTGCCAGCGGGAGGGCTAGCGGGGGTTACGAGCAGTACTTC. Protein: CASGRASGGYEQYF.

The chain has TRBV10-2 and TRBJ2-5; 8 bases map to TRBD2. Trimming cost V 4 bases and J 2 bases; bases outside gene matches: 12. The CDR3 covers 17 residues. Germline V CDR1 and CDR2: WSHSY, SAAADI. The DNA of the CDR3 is TGCGCCAGCAGTGTTGAGGGACTAGGTCTAACTCAAGAGACCCAGTACTTC. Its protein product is CASSVEGLGLTQETQYF.